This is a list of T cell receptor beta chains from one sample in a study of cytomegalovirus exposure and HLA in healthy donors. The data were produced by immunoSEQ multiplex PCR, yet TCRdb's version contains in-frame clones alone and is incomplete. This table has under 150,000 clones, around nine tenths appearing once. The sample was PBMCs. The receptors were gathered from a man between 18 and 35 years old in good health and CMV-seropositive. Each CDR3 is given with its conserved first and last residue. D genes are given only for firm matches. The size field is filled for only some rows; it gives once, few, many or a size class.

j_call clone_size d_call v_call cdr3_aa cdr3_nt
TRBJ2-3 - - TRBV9 CASNGGVGTDTQYF TGTGCCAGCAACGGGGGTGTCGGGACAGATACGCAGTATTTT
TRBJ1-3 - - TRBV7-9 CASSPMTRGNTIYF TGTGCCAGCAGCCCGATGACACGTGGAAACACCATATATTTT
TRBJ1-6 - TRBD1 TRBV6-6 CASSEGQGANSPLHF TGTGCCAGCAGTGAGGGACAGGGGGCAAATTCACCCCTCCACTTT
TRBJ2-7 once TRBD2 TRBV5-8 CASKLRLAGGNEQYF TGTGCCAGCAAGCTAAGGCTAGCGGGAGGTAACGAGCAGTACTTC
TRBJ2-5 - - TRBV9 CASSVDPQGRETQYF TGTGCCAGCAGCGTAGACCCACAGGGGAGGGAGACCCAGTACTTC
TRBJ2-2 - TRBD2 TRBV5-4 CASSPGLAGGTGELFF TGTGCCAGCAGCCCCGGACTAGCGGGAGGTACCGGGGAGCTGTTTTTT
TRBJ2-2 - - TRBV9 CASSVATSSLGGLFF TGTGCCAGCAGCGTAGCCACCTCGTCGCTCGGAGGGCTGTTTTTT
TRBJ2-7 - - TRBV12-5 CASGFQWESAPSYEQYF TGTGCTAGTGGTTTCCAATGGGAGTCAGCACCCTCGTACGAGCAGTACTTC
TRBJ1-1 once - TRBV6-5 CASSYSRGITEAFF TGTGCCAGCAGTTACTCCCGGGGGATCACTGAAGCTTTCTTT
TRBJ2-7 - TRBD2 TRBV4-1 CASSQISGGWEQYF TGCGCCAGCAGCCAAATTAGCGGGGGGTGGGAGCAATACTTC